Sequencing of this T cell receptor beta chain was carried out in a study of cytomegalovirus exposure and HLA in healthy donors. The table came from immunoSEQ multiplex PCR; TCRdb's copy has only in-frame clones and leaves some out. The sample has around 98,000 clones, less than 90% seen once. Germline V gene lookup returns CDR1 SGHRS and CDR2 YFSETQ. The CDR3 covers 15 residues. The V gene end was trimmed by 3 bases and the J gene end by 3 bases; junction bases not matched to a gene: 7. V gene TRBV5-1 combines with J gene TRBJ2-3; 7 nucleotides agree with TRBD2. This TCR was sampled from a man between 18 and 35 years old in good health and CMV-seropositive. Sequenced input: PBMCs. The DNA of the CDR3 is TGCGCCAGCAGCTCGAGCGGGGTGGGGACAGATACGCAGTATTTT. This encodes CASSSSGVGTDTQYF.